This T cell receptor beta chain was obtained from a study of regulatory T cells in long-lasting Graves disease. Study-level results: The work looked only at peripheral blood and did not look at thyroid tissue. Comparison showed that persistent patients shared more public clonotypes (2,741) than new patients (roughly 970).

In regard to this clonotype: What it binds is not known.

Library construction for TCR beta used iRepertoire HTBI primers and Arm-PCR of CDR3 regions. One entry per CDR3 protein results from TCRdb running MiXCR on the multiplex PCR reads. The sample lists roughly 520,000 distinct CDR3 sequences, more than 10% occurring once. Specified time point: newly diagnosed GD, antithyroid drugs for less than 3 months. Following extraction of RNA from PBMCs, that RNA was used to make the TCR library. This same sample was also taken into another study, of T cells in Graves' hyperthyroidism and ophthalmopathy.

This specimen was peripheral blood mononuclear cells (PBMCs), taken at new diagnosis, from a patient treated with antithyroid drugs. This clonotype was sampled from a woman aged 25-40 years with Graves disease.

The CDR3 DNA reads TGTGCCAGCGGCCGGGACAGGGGGGCCTCCTATAATTCACCCCTCCACTTT. The encoded protein is CASGRDRGASYNSPLHF. The chain uses TRBV7-2 and TRBJ1-6; the match to TRBD1 covers 11 bases. Germline loops: CDR1 SGHTA, CDR2 FQGNSA. The CDR3 spans 17 residues. The V segment lost 8 bases and the J segment 0 bases; nucleotides outside the gene matches: 6.